This T cell receptor (beta chain) was retrieved from a study of CXCR3-negative and CXCR3-positive naive CD8 T cells. All TRB cDNA libraries came from 5' RACE performed with UMI labels. TCRdb re-called the 5' RACE reads and catalogs CDR3 proteins one per entry, DNA excluded. This sample's table has approximately 88,000 distinct CDR3 sequences. From germline, CDR1 is GTSNPN and CDR2 SVGIG (reference sequence). The CDR3 sequence is 13 residues long. The sequencing sample was made of naive CXCR3- CD8+ T cells from blood. The subset here: CD45RO-CCR7+CD27+CD95- naive CD8+ T cells lacking CXCR3 (TNR3-). The sequence derives from a human donor in good health. Some clones in this sample may be carry-over from other donors' samples. The rearrangement joins TRBV30 to TRBJ1-1. CDR3: CAWSVYRNTEAFF.